This T cell receptor beta chain was sequenced during a study of blood T cell repertoires in COVID-19. Study-wide background: Acute and convalescent COVID-19 specimens originated in the United States, Italy and Spain.

The study assigned cohorts using participant-reported clinical history. Symptom resolution, clearance, or two negative PCRs marked donors in Cohort 3 as recovered. Sequencing was performed with immunoSEQ multiplex PCR; in TCRdb, only in-frame clones are kept and a portion is missing. This table holds roughly 250,000 clones, around 87% found once. Per germline, CDR1 SGHDT and CDR2 YYEEEE. V lost 1 base to trimming and J lost 4 bases, with 14 bases between them. The CDR3 consists of 15 residues. The sequencing sample was made of PBMCs or T cells enriched from blood (not recorded which). The rearrangement joins TRBV5-6 to TRBJ1-2; no firm D call. This clonotype was obtained from a woman aged 45-59 years who had recovered from COVID-19. CDR3 nucleotides: TGTGCCAGCAGCTTGTCCGGTCGGGTGGGCTATGGCTACACCTTC. Protein sequence: CASSLSGRVGYGYTF.